The 15 T cell receptor beta chains reported below all come from one sample, sequenced in a study of blood T cell repertoires in COVID-19. Method: immunoSEQ multiplex PCR; TCRdb's copy keeps in-frame clones and lacks some. This sample yields some 460,000 clones, of which approximately 86% are seen a single time; around 0.7% belongs to the top ten. The sample taken for sequencing was PBMCs or T cells enriched from blood (not recorded which). These receptors all stem from a young woman who had recovered from COVID-19.

The chain uses TRBV5-4 and TRBJ2-5; 8 bases fit TRBD1. This CDR3 is built from 14 residues. The ends lost 5 bases at V and 5 bases at J; junction bases unmatched: 8. Germline V gene data show CDR1 as SGHNT and CDR2 as YYREEE (reference sequence). For the CDR3, the DNA is TGTGCCAGCAGGTCGGCAGGGGGCGCGGAGACCCAGTACTTC. Translated, it gives CASRSAGGAETQYF. Full variable domain (rest looked up from reference TRBV5-4 and TRBJ2-5): ETGVTQSPTHLIKTRGQQVTLRCSSQSGHNTVSWYQQALGQGPQFIFQYYREEENGRGNFPPRFSGLQFPNYSSELNVNALELDDSALYLCASRSAGGAETQYFGPGTRLLVL.

In its sample, this clone was seen once. The chain carries TRBV4-1 and TRBJ1-5; no firm D call. This CDR3 contains 15 residues. Trimming removed 0 bases at V and 0 bases at J, with 6 bases between. CDR1 and CDR2 (germline): MGHRA, YSYEKL. DNA of the CDR3: TGCGCCAGCAGCCAAGAATATTATAGCAATCAGCCCCAGCATTTT. This gives the protein CASSQEYYSNQPQHF.

The V call is TRBV28, the J call TRBJ1-2, with D hard to call. The germline gives CDR1 MDHEN, CDR2 SYDVKM. The CDR3 has 14 amino acids. V was cut by 7 bases and J by 3 bases, with 15 bases left in between. The CDR3 DNA reads as TGTGCCAGCACCCGAGAGTTCCTAGACTATGGCTACACCTTC. Translated: CASTREFLDYGYTF.

The CDR3 spells CASWEGGRLDTQYF. In DNA form, the CDR3 reads TGTGCCAGCTGGGAGGGGGGGCGGTTAGATACGCAGTATTTT. The chain recombines TRBV6-5 with TRBJ2-3; D is perhaps TRBD2 (7 bases). The CDR3 consists of 14 residues. Germline V gene lookup returns CDR1 MNHEY and CDR2 SVGAGI. Trimming removed 8 bases at V and 5 bases at J, with 17 bases between.

The chain employs TRBV19 and TRBJ1-5; D is perhaps TRBD1 (5 bases). The CDR3 runs 14 residues. Trimming took off 5 bases at V and 8 bases at J, with 16 bases between the two ends. Germline loops: CDR1 LNHDA, CDR2 SQIVND (reference sequence). Written as DNA, the CDR3 is TGTGCCAGTAGTTTGACGTCTGGAGGGGAGCCCCAGCATTTT. This gives the protein CASSLTSGGEPQHF.

The chain couples TRBV27 to TRBJ1-1; a weak D match, TRBD1 (5 bases). The CDR3 runs to 14 residues. Germline CDR1 and CDR2: MNHEY and SMNVEV (reference sequence). Trimming removed 2 bases from V and 2 bases from J, with 9 bases in between. The CDR3 spells CASSLPTVNTEAFF. The DNA of the CDR3 is TGTGCCAGCAGTTTACCGACAGTCAACACTGAAGCTTTCTTT.

V and J are TRBV20-1 and TRBJ1-6; tentatively, D is TRBD1 (5 bases). Germline CDR1 is DFQATT and CDR2 is SNEGSKA (reference sequence). The V gene lost 3 bases and the J gene lost 13 bases, with 10 bases spanning the gap. This CDR3 region has 11 residues. The chain's CDR3 is CSARNGTPLHF. The CDR3 bases are TGCAGTGCTAGGAACGGGACTCCCCTCCACTTT.

The chain uses TRBV6-5 and TRBJ1-1, with D maybe TRBD1 (6 bases). The CDR3 is 15 residues long. V lost 4 bases, J lost 1 base, and 13 bases lay in between. Germline CDR1 and CDR2: MNHEY and SVGAGI. Written as DNA, the CDR3 is TGTGCCAGCAGTTTCACCGTGACAGGGAACACTGAAGCTTTCTTT. Amino acid sequence: CASSFTVTGNTEAFF.

The chain carries TRBV29-1 and TRBJ2-6; 7 nucleotides agree with TRBD1. Germline V gene lookup returns CDR1 SQVTM and CDR2 ANQGSEA. This CDR3 has 14 amino acids. Trimming took 5 bases from V and 0 from J; bases not matched to a gene: 1. The CDR3 DNA is TGCAGCGTTCGACAGGGCTCTGGGGCCAACGTCCTGACTTTC. Its translation is CSVRQGSGANVLTF.

The J gene is TRBJ1-1, the V gene TRBV5-1; 9 bases align to TRBD1. J was trimmed by 0 bases and V by 3 bases; bases with no gene match: 9. CDR3 length: 17 residues. CDR1 SGHRS and CDR2 YFSETQ come from the germline V gene. In nucleotides, the CDR3 is TGCGCCAGCAGCTCCCCTTGGGGGACAGGGATGAACACTGAAGCTTTCTTT. This translates into CASSSPWGTGMNTEAFF.

The chain joins TRBV11-2 to TRBJ1-2, with TRBD1 matching over 9 bases. With V trimmed by 6 bases and J by 3 bases, 5 bases remained unmatched. The germline V gene has CDR1 SGHAT and CDR2 FQNNGV. The CDR3 is 14 residues long. Written as DNA, the CDR3 is TGTGCCAGCAGATGGGGACAGGGCGACTATGGCTACACCTTC. The encoded protein is CASRWGQGDYGYTF.

The gene calls are TRBV19 and TRBJ1-5; D ambiguous. The CDR3 is made up of 15 amino acids. Germline CDR1 LNHDA, CDR2 SQIVND (reference sequence). V was shortened by 7 bases and J by 2 bases, with 15 bases between the two germline ends. For the CDR3, the DNA is TGTGCCAGTACGGGAAGGGATTTTGGCAATCAGCCCCAGCATTTT. Translation: CASTGRDFGNQPQHF. Combining the CDR3 with reference TRBV19 and TRBJ1-5 gives the whole variable domain DGGITQSPKYLFRKEGQNVTLSCEQNLNHDAMYWYRQDPGQGLRLIYYSQIVNDFQKGDIAEGYSVSREKKESFPLTVTSAQKNPTAFYLCASTGRDFGNQPQHFGDGTRLSIL.

In DNA, the CDR3 is TGTGCCAGCAGTCTCGTCGGACAGAAGAACACTGAAGCTTTCTTT. Amino acids: CASSLVGQKNTEAFF. The V call is TRBV13, the J call TRBJ1-1; D is perhaps TRBD1 (6 bases). The CDR3 has 15 amino acids. Trimming removed 6 bases from V and 1 base from J, with 15 bases in between. Looked up from germline, CDR1 is PRHDT and CDR2 is FYEKMQ (reference sequence).

This chain uses TRBV2 with TRBJ2-3, with TRBD2 matching 11 bases. The V gene's germline CDR1 is SNHLY and CDR2 FYNNEI. V gave up 6 bases and J gave up 3 bases; unmatched junction bases: 8. The CDR3 extends over 16 amino acids. CDR3 loop: CASRSGLAALTDTQYF. The CDR3 coding sequence is TGTGCCAGCAGGTCGGGACTAGCGGCCCTAACAGATACGCAGTATTTT.

This chain uses TRBV11-2 with TRBJ1-1; a weak D match, TRBD1 (6 bases). The CDR3 contains 13 residues. V was clipped by 8 bases and J by 1 base, with 11 bases between them. Germline V gene lookup returns CDR1 SGHAT and CDR2 FQNNGV. For the CDR3, the DNA is TGTGCCAGCCGGAGGGGGGGGAACACTGAAGCTTTCTTT. Protein product: CASRRGGNTEAFF.